This T cell receptor beta chain was observed in a study of cytomegalovirus exposure and HLA in healthy donors. Whole-study context: Of the donors genotyped, about 410 in all, about 82% fell in the Caucasian-associated ancestry cluster. The study, taken as a whole, reports: About 87% or about 30% of the time was how often most TCR beta V segments were productive, according to an earlier analysis. The only immune exposure information that was available was CMV serostatus. Investigators reported more than 150 TCR beta chains as tied to cytomegalovirus.

PCR amplification relied on 60 Vbeta primers (plus 13 Jbeta primers). The data were produced by immunoSEQ multiplex PCR, yet TCRdb's version contains in-frame clones alone and is incomplete. The data include 200,000 to 250,000 clones; the top ten clones carry about 1%. Note on this clone: Antigen: not known.

Sequenced material: PBMCs. The TCR sequence derives from a woman aged 25-40 years in good health and CMV-seropositive.

The CDR3 protein is CASSSSGRDNEQFF. CDR3 nucleotide sequence: TGTGCCAGCAGCTCTAGCGGGAGAGACAATGAGCAGTTCTTC. The chain employs TRBV5-4 and TRBJ2-1; 10 nucleotides match TRBD2. V lost 3 bases to trimming and J lost 5 bases; unmatched junction nucleotides: 2. This CDR3 has 14 residues. Germline assignment: CDR1 SGHNT and CDR2 YYREEE (reference sequence).